One and the same sample provided the 31 T cell receptor beta chains below, sequenced in a study of T-cell memory formation after mild COVID-19. Via MiXCR, TCRdb re-called the 5' RACE reads, giving one row per CDR3 protein. The sample holds more than 300,000 distinct CDR3 sequences, around a fifth seen once. The specimen was PBMCs or a T cell subset sorted from them (not recorded which). These receptors came from a young man who had mild COVID-19 (a few samples of this study predate the infection). Cell type and time point are not known.

This clonotype appeared a few times. This chain uses TRBV5-1 with TRBJ2-7; tentative D call: TRBD2 (5 bases). The CDR3 totals 16 residues. Trimming removed 3 bases from V and 7 bases from J, with 23 bases in between. CDR1 is SGHRS and CDR2 is YFSETQ in the germline V gene. DNA of the CDR3: TGCGCCAGCAGCTCAACCGGAAGGGTCCGGAGGAGGGAGCAGTACGTC. This codes for CASSSTGRVRRREQYV.

This clonotype was seen a handful of times. This chain connects TRBV7-2 to TRBJ1-1; D perhaps matches TRBD1 (6 bases). Germline V gene lookup returns CDR1 SGHTA and CDR2 FQGNSA. The CDR3 spans 13 residues. V was shortened by 9 bases and J by 0 bases, with 11 bases between the two germline ends. The chain's CDR3 is CASGGRVNTEAFF. CDR3 nucleotides: TGTGCCAGTGGGGGGCGGGTGAACACTGAAGCTTTCTTT. The full variable domain, rest sourced from reference TRBV7-2 and TRBJ1-1, is GAGVSQSPSNKVTEKGKDVELRCDPISGHTALYWYRQSLGQGLEFLIYFQGNSAPDKSGLPSDRFSAERTGGSVSTLTIQRTQQEDSAVYLCASGGRVNTEAFFGQGTRLTVV.

This clonotype was detected only a few times. The rearrangement links TRBV5-1 to TRBJ2-1; 11 nucleotides match TRBD1. This CDR3 spans 14 amino acids. V shed 4 bases, J shed 9 bases, and the junction held 6 bases outside the gene matches. CDR1 and CDR2 (germline): SGHRS, YFSETQ. CDR3 nucleotides: TGCGCCAGCAGCGCGGGACAGGGGGGAAGTGAGCAGTTCTTC. Its translation is CASSAGQGGSEQFF.

The chain combines TRBV11-1 with TRBJ2-2, with TRBD1 matching over 7 bases. Germline values: CDR1 SGHAT, CDR2 FQDESV (reference sequence). After removal of 2 bases from V and 4 bases from J, the junction contained 1 base not matched to a gene. The length of the CDR3 is 14 residues. In DNA, the CDR3 is TGTGCCAGCAGCTTATGGGACAGCACCGGGGAGCTGTTTTTT. This translates into CASSLWDSTGELFF.

This clonotype was detected a few times. The rearrangement joins TRBV6-5 to TRBJ1-1; TRBD1 matches at 7 bases. This CDR3 has 15 residues. The V and J ends lost 0 bases and 3 bases, in that order; junction bases with no gene match: 4. Germline loops: CDR1 MNHEY, CDR2 SVGAGI. The CDR3: CASSYSRQGDTEAFF. The CDR3 nucleotides read TGTGCCAGCAGTTACTCGAGACAGGGCGACACTGAAGCTTTCTTT.

The sample holds one count of this clonotype. The chain recombines TRBV4-1 with TRBJ1-5, with D hard to call. Trimming left V 1 base short and J 5 bases short, with 15 bases between. From germline, CDR1 is MGHRA and CDR2 YSYEKL. The CDR3 sequence is 16 residues long. The chain's CDR3 is CASSQVEYGIHQPQHF. The CDR3 nucleotides are TGCGCCAGCAGCCAAGTTGAGTACGGGATCCATCAGCCCCAGCATTTT.

In this sample, this clonotype turned up a few times. This chain joins TRBV6-2 or TRBV6-3 and TRBJ1-5, with D unclear. In germline, CDR1 is MNHEY, CDR2 SVGEGT. V lost 0 bases and J lost 2, with 17 bases in between. The CDR3 consists of 18 residues. CDR3: CASSYSRSRVIGNQPQHF. DNA of the CDR3: TGTGCCAGCAGTTACTCGAGGAGTAGGGTCATCGGCAATCAGCCCCAGCATTTT.

The gene calls are TRBV6-2 or TRBV6-3 and TRBJ2-1; D not certain. The V gene lost 2 bases and the J gene lost 4 bases, with 6 bases spanning the gap. The CDR3 extends over 13 amino acids. In germline, CDR1 is MNHEY, CDR2 SVGEGT. CDR3 DNA: TGTGCCAGCAGTTACCAGGATTACAATGAGCAGTTCTTC. It translates to CASSYQDYNEQFF.

This clonotype has ten or more counts. This chain connects TRBV7-8 to TRBJ2-7; D possibly corresponds to TRBD2 (5 bases). CDR3 length: 12 residues. V lost 6 bases to trimming and J lost 0 bases, with 6 bases between them. CDR1 is SGHVS and CDR2 is FQNEAQ in the germline V gene. As DNA, the CDR3 is TGTGCCAGCAGGGAGGCCTCCTACGAGCAGTACTTC. This sequence encodes CASREASYEQYF.

The genes are TRBV18 and TRBJ2-3, with TRBD1 identical over 9 bases. CDR3 length: 15 residues. V was pared by 6 bases and J by 3 bases, with 7 bases of the junction left unmatched. CDR1 KGHSH and CDR2 LQKENI come from the germline V gene. The CDR3 DNA reads TGTGCCAGCTCCCGCAATGGACAGGGGACAGATACGCAGTATTTT. Amino acid sequence: CASSRNGQGTDTQYF.

This clonotype appeared a few times. The chain has TRBV5-6 and TRBJ1-1, with a weak D call TRBD1 (5 bases). The CDR3 has 17 amino acids. Germline loops: CDR1 SGHDT, CDR2 YYEEEE. V was clipped by 6 bases and J by 8 bases, with 29 bases between them. The CDR3 DNA reads TGTGCCAGCATCCCTAGGAGCGGCGGGGCGTGGGGCTTAGAAGCTTTCTTT. Protein sequence: CASIPRSGGAWGLEAFF.

V and J are TRBV20-1 and TRBJ2-1; 7 nucleotides agree with TRBD2. Germline loops: CDR1 DFQATT, CDR2 SNEGSKA (reference sequence). There are 14 residues in the CDR3. Trimming took 1 base from V and 7 from J; bases not matched to a gene: 7. As DNA, the CDR3 is TGCAGTGCTAGAGGAGAAGCGGGGCCTAATGAGCAGTTCTTC. Translated: CSARGEAGPNEQFF.

The table lists this clonotype with a few counts. The chain links TRBV10-3 to TRBJ2-3; D remains ambiguous. Germline V CDR1 and CDR2: ENHRY, SYGVKD. The ends were cut back, 2 bases at V and 4 bases at J, with 4 bases in the middle. The CDR3 length is 12 residues. Here the CDR3 DNA reads TGTGCCATCAGTGAGGCTGCAGATACGCAGTATTTT. It translates to CAISEAADTQYF.

V usage is TRBV29-1 and J usage is TRBJ2-1, with D possibly being TRBD1 or TRBD2 (6 bases each). The length of the CDR3 is 14 residues. The V end lost 5 bases, the J end lost 4 bases, and 15 bases lay between the germline ends. Germline-derived CDR1 and CDR2 are SQVTM and ANQGSEA. The CDR3 protein is CSVTGALQYNEQFF. The CDR3 coding sequence is TGCAGCGTTACGGGGGCCTTACAATACAATGAGCAGTTCTTC.

This clonotype was found a few times. The J gene is TRBJ2-5, the V gene TRBV14; the match to TRBD1 covers 7 bases. J gave up 1 base and V 3 bases, and 11 bases lay outside the gene matches. The CDR3 has 17 amino acids. Germline V gives CDR1 SGHDN, CDR2 FVKESK. The CDR3 DNA sequence: TGTGCCAGCAGCCAGGGGACAGCCAGCGCCGTCCAAGAGACCCAGTACTTC. Its translation is CASSQGTASAVQETQYF. The full variable domain, rest sourced from reference TRBV14 and TRBJ2-5, is EAGVTQFPSHSVIEKGQTVTLRCDPISGHDNLYWYRRVMGKEIKFLLHFVKESKQDESGMPNNRFLAERTGGTYSTLKVQPAELEDSGVYFCASSQGTASAVQETQYFGPGTRLLVL.

This clonotype was observed many times. The genes are TRBV7-9 and TRBJ2-7; D is perhaps TRBD1 (6 bases). In germline, CDR1 is SEHNR, CDR2 FQNEAQ (reference sequence). CDR3 length: 15 amino acids. V lost 5 bases, J lost 4 bases, and 18 bases lay in between. The CDR3 DNA reads TGTGCCAGCAGCGAAGGAGGACCCAGGGGATACGAGCAGTACTTC. Its protein product is CASSEGGPRGYEQYF.

This chain connects TRBV3-1 to TRBJ2-2, with unresolved D. Trimming pared 4 bases from V and 3 bases from J, leaving 12 bases between. Germline assignment: CDR1 LGHDT and CDR2 YNNKEL (reference sequence). This CDR3 has 15 residues. CDR3 region: CASSRLGSYTGELFF. The CDR3 DNA reads TGTGCCAGCAGCCGGCTAGGGTCTTACACCGGGGAGCTGTTTTTT.

There are a few counts of this clonotype. The gene calls are TRBV3-1 and TRBJ1-4; TRBD1 matches 8 bases. The ends lost 2 bases at V and 7 bases at J; junction bases unmatched: 6. This CDR3 has 15 amino acids. Germline V gene sequence: CDR1 LGHDT, CDR2 YNNKEL (reference sequence). CDR3 nucleotide sequence: TGTGCCAGCAGCCAACGACAGGGGAAGACTGAAAAACTGTTTTTT. Translating gives CASSQRQGKTEKLFF.

V usage is TRBV11-2 and J usage is TRBJ2-7; D is possibly TRBD1 (5 bases). Germline V gene lookup returns CDR1 SGHAT and CDR2 FQNNGV. V was pared by 4 bases and J by 9 bases, with 13 bases between. The CDR3 sequence is 12 residues long. The CDR3 protein is CASSSLQEGQYF. The DNA for the CDR3 is TGTGCCAGCAGCTCTCTACAGGAAGGGCAGTACTTC.

The chain combines TRBV7-2 with TRBJ1-5; D might be TRBD1 (6 bases). Trimming stripped 2 bases from V and 7 bases from J, with 15 bases between. CDR1 is SGHTA, CDR2 FQGNSA, per germline. CDR3 size: 15 residues. The CDR3 loop reads CASSLYPGTSQPQHF. DNA of the CDR3: TGTGCCAGCAGCTTATATCCCGGGACATCCCAGCCCCAGCATTTT.

At least ten counts were recorded for this clonotype. Relative to the germline gene, one junction end is altered; a read error may explain this. The chain has TRBV7-7 and TRBJ2-1, with TRBD2 identical over 8 bases. The germline gives CDR1 SSHAT, CDR2 FNYEAQ (reference sequence). CDR3 size: 14 residues. The CDR3 loop reads CASSRGGQFDEQFF. Here the CDR3 DNA reads TGTGCTAGCAGTCGGGGGGGTCAGTTTGATGAGCAGTTCTTC.

This clonotype has only a few counts. The chain is built from TRBV3-1 and TRBJ2-3, with TRBD2 identical over 12 bases. This CDR3 has 17 residues. CDR1 and CDR2 (germline): LGHDT, YNNKEL (reference sequence). With 4 bases clipped from V and 4 bases from J, the junction kept 9 bases outside the gene matches. This CDR3 is CASSRRTSGDAADTQYF. The CDR3 DNA is TGTGCCAGCAGCCGTAGGACTAGCGGGGATGCGGCAGATACGCAGTATTTT.

The V call is TRBV6-2 or TRBV6-3, the J call TRBJ1-2; D perhaps matches TRBD1 (6 bases). Germline lookup yields CDR1 MNHEY and CDR2 SVGEGT. The CDR3 length is 14 residues. The V end lost 8 bases, the J end lost 4 bases, and 17 bases lay between the germline ends. The CDR3 sequence is CASVHPGTTYGYTF. The DNA of the CDR3 is TGTGCCAGCGTCCATCCGGGGACAACCTATGGCTACACCTTC.

The chain couples TRBV7-2 to TRBJ2-2; perhaps TRBD2 as D (6 bases). The germline CDR1 and CDR2 sequences are SGHTA and FQGNSA. This CDR3 has 15 amino acids. Trimming shortened V by 5 bases and J by 5 bases, and 15 bases separated the two germline ends. The DNA for the CDR3 is TGTGCCAGCAGCAGGGGACTTCCGAGTACCGGGGAGCTGTTTTTT. It is translated as CASSRGLPSTGELFF.

This chain links TRBV24-1 with TRBJ2-3; the D is unclear. V was cut by 4 bases and J by 0 bases, with 7 bases left in between. The length of the CDR3 is 14 residues. Germline CDR1 KGHDR, CDR2 SFDVKD. For the CDR3, the DNA is TGTGCCACCAGTGACGCCGTGAGCACAGATACGCAGTATTTT. Amino acids: CATSDAVSTDTQYF.

This clonotype occurred a few times. This chain connects TRBV5-1 to TRBJ2-1, with D unclear. Trimming shortened V by 5 bases and J by 0 bases, and 15 bases separated the two germline ends. The CDR3 length is 16 residues. Germline V gene lookup returns CDR1 SGHRS and CDR2 YFSETQ. The CDR3 nucleotides read TGCGCCAGCAGACCCTGGCTCCAAAGCTCCTACAATGAGCAGTTCTTC. This sequence encodes CASRPWLQSSYNEQFF.

The chain couples TRBV5-1 to TRBJ1-4; maybe TRBD1 (6 bases). Germline V gene sequence: CDR1 SGHRS, CDR2 YFSETQ. The CDR3 is made up of 14 amino acids. V was cut by 4 bases and J by 4 bases, with 11 bases left in between. DNA of the CDR3: TGCGCCAGCAGCCCGGACAGTTATAATGAAAAACTGTTTTTT. Translated, it gives CASSPDSYNEKLFF. Full variable domain (rest looked up from reference TRBV5-1 and TRBJ1-4): KAGVTQTPRYLIKTRGQQVTLSCSPISGHRSVSWYQQTPGQGLQFLFEYFSETQRNKGNFPGRFSGRQFSNSRSEMNVSTLELGDSALYLCASSPDSYNEKLFFGSGTQLSVL.

The V and J genes are TRBV4-3 and TRBJ2-5, with TRBD1 identical over 7 bases. The CDR3 contains 14 residues. CDR1 and CDR2 (germline): LGHNA, YSLEER. V trimming: 0 bases; J trimming: 5 bases; junction bases outside the gene matches: 3. The CDR3 reads CASSQEARGETQYF. The CDR3 nucleotides are TGCGCCAGCAGCCAAGAGGCCAGGGGGGAGACCCAGTACTTC.

This chain links TRBV5-1 with TRBJ2-1, with TRBD2 identical over 14 bases. V shed 4 bases and J 13 bases; nucleotides not matched to a gene: 10. CDR1 and CDR2 from the germline V gene are SGHRS and YFSETQ. The CDR3 is 15 amino acids. The CDR3 DNA follows: TGCGCCAGCAGCCGGGGGACTAGCGGGGGCCTCCAACAGTTCTTC. It translates to CASSRGTSGGLQQFF.

This clonotype turned up a few times. This rearrangement joins TRBV2 to TRBJ1-1; 7 nucleotides align to TRBD1. The CDR3 totals 13 residues. CDR1 and CDR2 (germline): SNHLY, FYNNEI. V lost 8 bases and J lost 5; bases outside the gene matches: 8. Written as DNA, the CDR3 is TGTGCCAGCGGCAACTACAGGGGAACTGAAGCTTTCTTT. Protein: CASGNYRGTEAFF.

CDR3 region: CATGDRDYEQYV. The CDR3 DNA reads as TGTGCCACAGGAGACAGAGACTACGAGCAGTACGTC. This chain connects TRBV24-1 to TRBJ2-7; tentatively, D is TRBD1 (5 bases). Germline V gene lookup returns CDR1 KGHDR and CDR2 SFDVKD. The CDR3 totals 12 residues. The V end lost 10 bases, the J end lost 3 bases, and 12 bases lay between the germline ends.